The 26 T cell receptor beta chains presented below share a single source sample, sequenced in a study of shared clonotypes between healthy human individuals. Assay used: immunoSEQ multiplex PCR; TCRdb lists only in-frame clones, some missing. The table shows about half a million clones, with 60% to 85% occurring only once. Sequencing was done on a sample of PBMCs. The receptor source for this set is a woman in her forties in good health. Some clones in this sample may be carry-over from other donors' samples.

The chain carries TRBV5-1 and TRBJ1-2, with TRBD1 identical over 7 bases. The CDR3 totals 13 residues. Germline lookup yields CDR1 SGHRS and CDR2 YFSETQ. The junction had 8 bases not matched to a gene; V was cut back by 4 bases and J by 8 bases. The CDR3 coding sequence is TGCGCCAGCAGCCCCGGGACAGCGGACGGCTACACCTTC. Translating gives CASSPGTADGYTF.

CDR3 sequence reads: CASSPGTAYVYTF. CDR3 DNA: TGTGCCAGCAGTCCCGGGACGGCATACGTCTACACCTTC. The V call is TRBV27, the J call TRBJ1-2, with D tentatively TRBD1 (5 bases). The germline CDR1 and CDR2 sequences are MNHEY and SMNVEV (reference sequence). Trimming took off 5 bases at V and 10 bases at J, with 17 bases between the two ends. This CDR3 is built from 13 residues.

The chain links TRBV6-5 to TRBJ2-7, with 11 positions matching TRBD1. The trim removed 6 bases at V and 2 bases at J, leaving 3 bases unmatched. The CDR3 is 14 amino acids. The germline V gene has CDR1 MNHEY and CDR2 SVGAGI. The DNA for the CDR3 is TGTGCCAGCAGAAGGGGACAGGGGGCCTACGAGCAGTACTTC. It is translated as CASRRGQGAYEQYF.

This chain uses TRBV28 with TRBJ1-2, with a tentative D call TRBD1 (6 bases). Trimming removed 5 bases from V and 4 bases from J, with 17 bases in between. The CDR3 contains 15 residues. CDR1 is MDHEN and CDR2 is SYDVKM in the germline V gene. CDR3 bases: TGTGCCAGCAGTACAGGGACCATCGGGGGCTATGGCTACACCTTC. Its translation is CASSTGTIGGYGYTF.

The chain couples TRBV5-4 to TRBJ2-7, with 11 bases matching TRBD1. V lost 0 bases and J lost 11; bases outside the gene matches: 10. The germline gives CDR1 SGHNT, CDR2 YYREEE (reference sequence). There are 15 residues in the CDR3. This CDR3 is CASSLAGDRGTPEYF. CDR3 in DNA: TGTGCCAGCAGCTTGGCCGGGGACAGGGGGACGCCTGAGTACTTC. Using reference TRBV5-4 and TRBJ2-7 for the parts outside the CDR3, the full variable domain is ETGVTQSPTHLIKTRGQQVTLRCSSQSGHNTVSWYQQALGQGPQFIFQYYREEENGRGNFPPRFSGLQFPNYSSELNVNALELDDSALYLCASSLAGDRGTPEYFGPGTRLTVT.

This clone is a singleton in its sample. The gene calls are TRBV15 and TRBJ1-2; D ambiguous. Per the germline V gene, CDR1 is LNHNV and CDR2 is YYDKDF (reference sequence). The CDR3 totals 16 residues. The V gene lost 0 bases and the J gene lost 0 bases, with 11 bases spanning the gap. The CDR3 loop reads CATSRDLTASNYGYTF. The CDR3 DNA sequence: TGTGCCACCAGCAGAGATCTCACAGCTTCTAACTATGGCTACACCTTC.

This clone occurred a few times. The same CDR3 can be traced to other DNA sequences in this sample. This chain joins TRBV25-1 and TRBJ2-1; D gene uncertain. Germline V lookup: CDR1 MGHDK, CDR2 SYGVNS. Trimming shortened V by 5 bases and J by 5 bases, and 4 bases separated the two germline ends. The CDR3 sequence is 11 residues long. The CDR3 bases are TGTGCCAGCAGTCTCAACAATGAGCAGTTCTTC. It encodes CASSLNNEQFF.

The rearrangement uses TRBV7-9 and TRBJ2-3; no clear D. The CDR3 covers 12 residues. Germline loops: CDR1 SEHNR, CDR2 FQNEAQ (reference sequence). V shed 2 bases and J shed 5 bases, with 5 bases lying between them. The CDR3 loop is CASSLIGDTQYF. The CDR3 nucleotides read TGTGCCAGCAGCTTAATAGGAGATACGCAGTATTTT.

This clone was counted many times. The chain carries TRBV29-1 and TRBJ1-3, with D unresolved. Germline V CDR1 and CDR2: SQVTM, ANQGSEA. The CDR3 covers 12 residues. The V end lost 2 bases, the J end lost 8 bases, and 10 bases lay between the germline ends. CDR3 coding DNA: TGCAGCGTTGAATCCGGCGTGGACACCATATATTTT. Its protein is CSVESGVDTIYF.

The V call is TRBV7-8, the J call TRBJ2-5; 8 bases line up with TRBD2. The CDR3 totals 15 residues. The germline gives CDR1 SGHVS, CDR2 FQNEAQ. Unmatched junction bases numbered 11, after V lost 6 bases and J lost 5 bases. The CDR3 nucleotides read TGTGCCAGCAGGCCCACCGGGAGGGCCGATGAGACCCAGTACTTC. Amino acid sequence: CASRPTGRADETQYF.

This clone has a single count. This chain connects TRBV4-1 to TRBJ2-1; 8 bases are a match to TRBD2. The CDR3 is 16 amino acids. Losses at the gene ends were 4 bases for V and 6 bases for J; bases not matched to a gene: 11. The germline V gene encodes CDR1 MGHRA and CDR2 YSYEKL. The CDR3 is CASSRGWGTRINEQFF. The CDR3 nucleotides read TGCGCCAGCAGCCGCGGATGGGGGACTAGAATCAATGAGCAGTTCTTC.

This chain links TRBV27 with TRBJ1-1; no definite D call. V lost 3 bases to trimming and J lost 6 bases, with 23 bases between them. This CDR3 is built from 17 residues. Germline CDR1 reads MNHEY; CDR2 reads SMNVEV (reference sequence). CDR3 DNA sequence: TGTGCCAGCAGTTTCTCACCTATAGGATGGTCGGCTCCTGAAGCTTTCTTT. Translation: CASSFSPIGWSAPEAFF.

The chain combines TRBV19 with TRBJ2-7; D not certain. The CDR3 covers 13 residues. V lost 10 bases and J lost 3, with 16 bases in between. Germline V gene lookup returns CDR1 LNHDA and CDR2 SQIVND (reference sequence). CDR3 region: CATNSGNGYEQYF. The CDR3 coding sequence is TGTGCCACCAACAGTGGGAACGGCTACGAGCAGTACTTC.

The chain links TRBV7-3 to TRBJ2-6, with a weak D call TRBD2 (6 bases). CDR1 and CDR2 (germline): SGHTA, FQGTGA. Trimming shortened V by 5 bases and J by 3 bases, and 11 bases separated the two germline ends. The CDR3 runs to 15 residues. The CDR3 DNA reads TGTGCCAGCAGCCGCGGGGCTATTGGGGCCAACGTCCTGACTTTC. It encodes CASSRGAIGANVLTF.

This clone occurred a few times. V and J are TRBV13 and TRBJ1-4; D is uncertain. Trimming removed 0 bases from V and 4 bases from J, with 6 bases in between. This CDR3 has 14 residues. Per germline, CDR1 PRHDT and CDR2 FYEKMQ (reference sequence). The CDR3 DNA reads TGTGCCAGCAGCTTAGGGCATCTTAATGAAAAACTGTTTTTT. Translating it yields CASSLGHLNEKLFF.

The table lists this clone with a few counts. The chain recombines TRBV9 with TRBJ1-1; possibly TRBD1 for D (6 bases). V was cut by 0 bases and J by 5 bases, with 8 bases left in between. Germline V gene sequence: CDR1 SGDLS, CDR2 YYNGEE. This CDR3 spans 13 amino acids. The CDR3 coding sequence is TGTGCCAGCAGCGTAGGTCAGGGGACTGAAGCTTTCTTT. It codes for CASSVGQGTEAFF.

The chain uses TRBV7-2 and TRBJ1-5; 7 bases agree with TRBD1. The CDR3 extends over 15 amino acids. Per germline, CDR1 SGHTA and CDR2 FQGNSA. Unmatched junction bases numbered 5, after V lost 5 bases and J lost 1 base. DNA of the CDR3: TGTGCCAGCAGCATCAGGACAGGAAGCAATCAGCCCCAGCATTTT. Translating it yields CASSIRTGSNQPQHF. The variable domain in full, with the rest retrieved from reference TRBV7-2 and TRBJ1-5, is GAGVSQSPSNKVTEKGKDVELRCDPISGHTALYWYRQSLGQGLEFLIYFQGNSAPDKSGLPSDRFSAERTGGSVSTLTIQRTQQEDSAVYLCASSIRTGSNQPQHFGDGTRLSIL.

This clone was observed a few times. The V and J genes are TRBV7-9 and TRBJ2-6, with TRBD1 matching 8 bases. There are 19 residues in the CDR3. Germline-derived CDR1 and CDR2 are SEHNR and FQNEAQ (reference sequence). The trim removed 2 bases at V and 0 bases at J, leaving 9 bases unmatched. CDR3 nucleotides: TGTGCCAGCAGCTTAACCCGGGACAGGCGATACTCTGGGGCCAACGTCCTGACTTTC. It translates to CASSLTRDRRYSGANVLTF.

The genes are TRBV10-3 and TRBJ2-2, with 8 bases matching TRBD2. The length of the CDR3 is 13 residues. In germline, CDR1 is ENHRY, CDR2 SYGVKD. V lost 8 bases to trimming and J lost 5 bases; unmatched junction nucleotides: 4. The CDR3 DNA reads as TGTGCCATCTCCCGGGAGGGAACCGGGGAGCTGTTTTTT. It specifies CAISREGTGELFF.

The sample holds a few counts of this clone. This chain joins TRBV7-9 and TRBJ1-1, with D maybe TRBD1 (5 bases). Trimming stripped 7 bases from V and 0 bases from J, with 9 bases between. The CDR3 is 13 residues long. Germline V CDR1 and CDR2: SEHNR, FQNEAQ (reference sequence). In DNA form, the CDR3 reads TGTGCCAGCATCGACAGCATGAACACTGAAGCTTTCTTT. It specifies CASIDSMNTEAFF.

Written as DNA, the CDR3 is TGTGCCAGCAGCGTAGTTGCGAGTAGCTCCTACGAGCAGTACTTC. Protein product: CASSVVASSSYEQYF. This sequence joins TRBV9 and TRBJ2-7; D remains ambiguous. Between the trimmed V and J ends, which lost 0 bases and 0 bases, there was a span of 10 bases. CDR3 length: 15 residues. In germline, CDR1 is SGDLS, CDR2 YYNGEE.

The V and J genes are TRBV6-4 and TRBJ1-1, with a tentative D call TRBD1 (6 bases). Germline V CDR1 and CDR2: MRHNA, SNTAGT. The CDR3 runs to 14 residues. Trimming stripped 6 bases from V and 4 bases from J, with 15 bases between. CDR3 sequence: CASRPGVVSTEAFF. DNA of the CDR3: TGTGCCAGCAGACCAGGGGTTGTGAGCACTGAAGCTTTCTTT.

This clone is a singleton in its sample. CDR3 region: CASSFSRTSGEGLGETQYF. In DNA, the CDR3 is TGTGCCAGCAGTTTCTCCCGGACTAGCGGGGAAGGGCTGGGTGAGACCCAGTACTTC. V gene TRBV28 combines with J gene TRBJ2-5, with TRBD2 identical over 12 bases. The CDR3 is made up of 19 amino acids. Trimming removed 3 bases from V and 5 bases from J; junction bases left unmatched: 16. The V gene's germline CDR1 is MDHEN and CDR2 SYDVKM.

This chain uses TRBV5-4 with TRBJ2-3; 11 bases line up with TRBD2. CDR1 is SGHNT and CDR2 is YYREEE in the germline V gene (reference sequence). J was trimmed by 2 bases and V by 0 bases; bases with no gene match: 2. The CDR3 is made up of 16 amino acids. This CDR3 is CASSLGGLAATDTQYF. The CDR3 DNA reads TGTGCCAGCAGCTTGGGGGGACTAGCGGCCACAGATACGCAGTATTTT.

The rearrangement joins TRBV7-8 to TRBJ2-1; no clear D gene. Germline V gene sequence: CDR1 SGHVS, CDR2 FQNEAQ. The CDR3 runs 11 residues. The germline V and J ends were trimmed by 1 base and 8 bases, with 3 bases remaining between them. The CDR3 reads CASSLEDEQFF. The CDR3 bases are TGTGCCAGCAGCTTAGAGGATGAGCAGTTCTTC.

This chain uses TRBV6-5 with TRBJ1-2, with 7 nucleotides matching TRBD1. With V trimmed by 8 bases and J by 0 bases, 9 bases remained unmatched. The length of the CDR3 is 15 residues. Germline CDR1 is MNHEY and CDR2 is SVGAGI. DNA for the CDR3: TGTGCCAGCGGGGATCCGGGACAGTCTAACTATGGCTACACCTTC. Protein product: CASGDPGQSNYGYTF.